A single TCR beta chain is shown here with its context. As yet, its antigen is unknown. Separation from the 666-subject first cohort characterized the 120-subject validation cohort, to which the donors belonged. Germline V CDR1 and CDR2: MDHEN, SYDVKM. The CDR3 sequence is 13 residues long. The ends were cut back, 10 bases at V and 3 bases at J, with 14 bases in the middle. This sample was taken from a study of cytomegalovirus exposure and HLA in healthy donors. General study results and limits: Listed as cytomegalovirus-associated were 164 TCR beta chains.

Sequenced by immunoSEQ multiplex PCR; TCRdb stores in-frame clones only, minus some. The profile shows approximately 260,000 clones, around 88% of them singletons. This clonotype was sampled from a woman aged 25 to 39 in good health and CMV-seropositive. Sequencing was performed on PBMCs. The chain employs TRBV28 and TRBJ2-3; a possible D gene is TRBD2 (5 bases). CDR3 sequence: CANRRPGTDTQYF. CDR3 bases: TGTGCCAACCGGAGGCCTGGTACAGATACGCAGTATTTT.